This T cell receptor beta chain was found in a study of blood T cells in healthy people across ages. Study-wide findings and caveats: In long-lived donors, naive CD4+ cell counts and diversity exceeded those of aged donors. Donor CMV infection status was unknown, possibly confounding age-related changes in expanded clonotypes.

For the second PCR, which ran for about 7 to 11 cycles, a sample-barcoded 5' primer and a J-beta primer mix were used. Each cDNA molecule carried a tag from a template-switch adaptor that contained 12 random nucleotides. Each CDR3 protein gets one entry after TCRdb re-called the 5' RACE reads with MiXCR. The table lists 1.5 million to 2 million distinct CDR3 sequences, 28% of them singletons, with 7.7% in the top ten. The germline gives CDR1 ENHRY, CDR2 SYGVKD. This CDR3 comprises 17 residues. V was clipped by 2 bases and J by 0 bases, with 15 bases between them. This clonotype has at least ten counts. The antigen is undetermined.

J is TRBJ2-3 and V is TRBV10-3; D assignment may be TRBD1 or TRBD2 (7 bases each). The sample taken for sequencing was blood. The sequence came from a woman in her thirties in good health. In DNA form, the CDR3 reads TGTGCCATCAGTGAGAGGGGGCTAGCGGAAAGCACAGATACGCAGTATTTT. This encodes CAISERGLAESTDTQYF.